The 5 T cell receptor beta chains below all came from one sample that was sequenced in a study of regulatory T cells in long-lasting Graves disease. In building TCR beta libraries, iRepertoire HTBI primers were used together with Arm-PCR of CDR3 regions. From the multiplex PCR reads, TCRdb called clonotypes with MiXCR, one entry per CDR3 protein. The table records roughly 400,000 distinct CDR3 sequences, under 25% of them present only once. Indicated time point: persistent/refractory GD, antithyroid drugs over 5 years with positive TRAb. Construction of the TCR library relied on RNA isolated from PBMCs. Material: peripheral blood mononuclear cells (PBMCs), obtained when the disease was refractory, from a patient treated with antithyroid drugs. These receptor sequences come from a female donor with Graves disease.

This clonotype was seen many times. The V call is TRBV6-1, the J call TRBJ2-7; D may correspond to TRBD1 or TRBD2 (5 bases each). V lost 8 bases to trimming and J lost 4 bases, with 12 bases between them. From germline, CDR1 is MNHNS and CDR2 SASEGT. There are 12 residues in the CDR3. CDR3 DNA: TGTGCCAGCGGGGGTCGACAGTACGAGCAGTACTTC. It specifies CASGGRQYEQYF.

The CDR3 sequence is CASSPAPKNIQYF. CDR3 DNA sequence: TGTGCCAGTAGTCCGGCTCCCAAAAACATTCAGTACTTC. The gene calls are TRBV19 and TRBJ2-4; D gene uncertain. In germline, CDR1 is LNHDA, CDR2 SQIVND (reference sequence). The CDR3 runs to 13 residues. V gave up 5 bases and J gave up 2 bases, with 7 bases separating them.

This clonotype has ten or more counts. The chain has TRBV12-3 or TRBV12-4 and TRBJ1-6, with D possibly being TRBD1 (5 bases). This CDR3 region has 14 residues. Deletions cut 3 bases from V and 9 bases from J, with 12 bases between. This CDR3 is CASSLGLGVSPLHF. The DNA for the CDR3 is TGTGCCAGCAGTTTGGGTTTGGGGGTTTCACCCCTCCACTTT.

In DNA, the CDR3 is TGTGCCACCAGCAGCACCGCAGGGGCGGTCACAGATACGCAGTATTTT. Its protein product is CATSSTAGAVTDTQYF. V and J are TRBV15 and TRBJ2-3; TRBD1 is a possible D gene (6 bases). V shed 3 bases and J shed 2 bases, with 15 bases lying between them. CDR1 and CDR2 from the germline V gene are LNHNV and YYDKDF (reference sequence). This CDR3 region has 16 residues. The complete variable domain, with remaining parts taken from reference TRBV15 and TRBJ2-3, reads DAMVIQNPRYQVTQFGKPVTLSCSQTLNHNVMYWYQQKSSQAPKLLFHYYDKDFNNEADTPDNFQSRRPNTSFCFLDIRSPGLGDTAMYLCATSSTAGAVTDTQYFGPGTRLTVL.

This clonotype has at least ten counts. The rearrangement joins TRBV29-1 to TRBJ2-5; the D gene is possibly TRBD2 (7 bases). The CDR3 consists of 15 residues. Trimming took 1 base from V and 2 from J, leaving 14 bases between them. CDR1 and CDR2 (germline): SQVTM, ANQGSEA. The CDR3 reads CSVEVGGALQETQYF. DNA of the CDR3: TGCAGCGTTGAAGTTGGGGGGGCTCTACAAGAGACCCAGTACTTC.